Listed below are T cell receptor beta chains from one sample, sequenced in a study of blood T cell repertoires in COVID-19. Clones were sequenced by immunoSEQ multiplex PCR, and TCRdb holds only the in-frame ones, with some missing. The sample shows a few hundred thousand clones, about 91% of them seen only once. Material: PBMCs or T cells enriched from blood (not recorded which). Every receptor here comes from a woman between 18 and 29 years old who had recovered from COVID-19. CDR3s include the opening cysteine and the closing phenylalanine or tryptophan. The D gene is left open where the match is weak. Only some rows state a clone size, as once, few, many or a class for expanded clones.

CDR3nt: TGTGCCAGCAGTGATTGGGGGGGAGAAGGACTGCCAGAGACCCAGTACTTC; CDR3aa: CASSDWGGEGLPETQYF; abundance: few; j_gene: TRBJ2-5; v_gene: TRBV6-1; d_gene: TRBD2
CDR3nt: TGTGCCAGCAGTTTATCCGCAGGGAGGAGTAGTTCACCCCTCCACTTT; CDR3aa: CASSLSAGRSSSPLHF; abundance: NA; j_gene: TRBJ1-6; v_gene: TRBV27; d_gene: NA
CDR3nt: TGTGCCAGCGGGACTAGCGGGAGTAGCAATGAGCAGTTCTTC; CDR3aa: CASGTSGSSNEQFF; abundance: NA; j_gene: TRBJ2-1; v_gene: TRBV19; d_gene: TRBD2
CDR3nt: TGTGCCAGCAGTTACTCGAAAGGGACAGGGGGACTCGGCAATCAGCCCCAGCATTTT; CDR3aa: CASSYSKGTGGLGNQPQHF; abundance: NA; j_gene: TRBJ1-5; v_gene: TRBV6-2/TRBV6-3; d_gene: TRBD1
CDR3nt: TGTGCCAGCAGTGATGATAGGACAGGCGGTGGAAAACTGTTTTTT; CDR3aa: CASSDDRTGGGKLFF; abundance: NA; j_gene: TRBJ1-4; v_gene: TRBV25-1; d_gene: TRBD1
CDR3nt: TGCGCCAGCAGCCAAGGTACAGGGGACACCGGGGAGCTGTTTTTT; CDR3aa: CASSQGTGDTGELFF; abundance: NA; j_gene: TRBJ2-2; v_gene: TRBV4-1; d_gene: TRBD1
CDR3nt: TGTGCCAGCAGTCTGGGGGGGGATATCTTCTTC; CDR3aa: CASSLGGDIFF; abundance: NA; j_gene: TRBJ2-1; v_gene: TRBV12-3/TRBV12-4; d_gene: TRBD2
CDR3nt: TGTGCCAGCAGTTCCCCAGCGTCCTCTGGAAACACCATATATTTT; CDR3aa: CASSSPASSGNTIYF; abundance: NA; j_gene: TRBJ1-3; v_gene: TRBV5-4; d_gene: NA
CDR3nt: TGTGCCAGCAGCAGGGACAGGGAGGGGTACAATGAGCAGTTCTTC; CDR3aa: CASSRDREGYNEQFF; abundance: many; j_gene: TRBJ2-1; v_gene: TRBV5-8; d_gene: TRBD1
CDR3nt: TGTGCCAGCCTAGCGGGGGGCTTCACCTACGAGCAGTACTTC; CDR3aa: CASLAGGFTYEQYF; abundance: NA; j_gene: TRBJ2-7; v_gene: TRBV2; d_gene: TRBD2
CDR3nt: TGTGCCAGCAGCTTTCCGGGACAGGGGATTTCTGGAAACACCATATATTTT; CDR3aa: CASSFPGQGISGNTIYF; abundance: NA; j_gene: TRBJ1-3; v_gene: TRBV7-9; d_gene: TRBD1
CDR3nt: TGTGCCAGCAGCTCGTTAACAGGGGGTCAGCCCCAGCATTTT; CDR3aa: CASSSLTGGQPQHF; abundance: NA; j_gene: TRBJ1-5; v_gene: TRBV7-9; d_gene: TRBD1
CDR3nt: TGTGCCAGCAGTCTGCTCTGGACCGGGACAGGGTCTTATGGCTACACCTTC; CDR3aa: CASSLLWTGTGSYGYTF; abundance: once; j_gene: TRBJ1-2; v_gene: TRBV27; d_gene: TRBD1
CDR3nt: TGTGCCTGGAGTGCCCCTCGAACTCTCCCCGGGGGTTCAGATACGCAGTATTTT; CDR3aa: CAWSAPRTLPGGSDTQYF; abundance: once; j_gene: TRBJ2-3; v_gene: TRBV30; d_gene: NA
CDR3nt: TGTGCCAGTAGTATCAAGGCGAACAGGGGCCTTACCTACGAGCAGTACTTC; CDR3aa: CASSIKANRGLTYEQYF; abundance: NA; j_gene: TRBJ2-7; v_gene: TRBV19; d_gene: TRBD1
CDR3nt: TGTGCCAGCAGCCGACAGGGGGCGGACACCATATATTTT; CDR3aa: CASSRQGADTIYF; abundance: NA; j_gene: TRBJ1-3; v_gene: TRBV2; d_gene: TRBD1
CDR3nt: TGTGCCAGCAGTGAACTTGGGGGGTATAATTCACCCCTCCACTTT; CDR3aa: CASSELGGYNSPLHF; abundance: NA; j_gene: TRBJ1-6; v_gene: TRBV6-1; d_gene: NA
CDR3nt: TGTGCCACCAGCCCCCGACTAGCGGGGGGGGAAGGCTGGAATGAGCAGTTCTTC; CDR3aa: CATSPRLAGGEGWNEQFF; abundance: NA; j_gene: TRBJ2-1; v_gene: TRBV15; d_gene: TRBD2
CDR3nt: TGCGCCAGCAGCCAAGATCACAGGGGGCTAAGGGCCGGGGAGCTGTTTTTT; CDR3aa: CASSQDHRGLRAGELFF; abundance: NA; j_gene: TRBJ2-2; v_gene: TRBV5-1; d_gene: TRBD1
CDR3nt: TGTGCCAGCAGCTTTCAATCGGTTCCGAACACTGAAGCTTTCTTT; CDR3aa: CASSFQSVPNTEAFF; abundance: NA; j_gene: TRBJ1-1; v_gene: TRBV7-9; d_gene: NA
CDR3nt: TGTGCCAGCAGTGTACCAGCGGGGGGCCGGACCCAGTACTTC; CDR3aa: CASSVPAGGRTQYF; abundance: once; j_gene: TRBJ2-5; v_gene: TRBV28; d_gene: TRBD2
CDR3nt: TGCAGCGTGCGGCTTAGCGGCTACGAGCAGTACTTC; CDR3aa: CSVRLSGYEQYF; abundance: NA; j_gene: TRBJ2-7; v_gene: TRBV29-1; d_gene: NA
CDR3nt: TGTGCCAGCCGAGCTCGATCCTCCTACAATGAGCAGTTCTTC; CDR3aa: CASRARSSYNEQFF; abundance: NA; j_gene: TRBJ2-1; v_gene: TRBV19; d_gene: NA
CDR3nt: TGTGCCTGGACGACGGGGTTACGGGGCACTGAAGCTTTCTTT; CDR3aa: CAWTTGLRGTEAFF; abundance: NA; j_gene: TRBJ1-1; v_gene: TRBV30; d_gene: NA
CDR3nt: TGTGCCAGCAGCTTAAATCTGGCGAACACTGAAGCTTTCTTT; CDR3aa: CASSLNLANTEAFF; abundance: NA; j_gene: TRBJ1-1; v_gene: TRBV7-2; d_gene: NA
CDR3nt: TGTGCCAGCAGCTTAGACTACTATAATTCACCCCTCCACTTT; CDR3aa: CASSLDYYNSPLHF; abundance: NA; j_gene: TRBJ1-6; v_gene: TRBV7-2; d_gene: NA
CDR3nt: TGTGCCAGCAGTACCCGACAGGGGGCGCGTGGGACTGAAGCTTTCTTT; CDR3aa: CASSTRQGARGTEAFF; abundance: NA; j_gene: TRBJ1-1; v_gene: TRBV25-1; d_gene: TRBD1
CDR3nt: TGTGCCAGCAGCCCTACTAGCGGGAAGAACAATGAGCAGTTCTTC; CDR3aa: CASSPTSGKNNEQFF; abundance: NA; j_gene: TRBJ2-1; v_gene: TRBV7-9; d_gene: TRBD2
CDR3nt: TGTGCCTGGAGGAGTCCTAGACAGGGTATGCGGGATTCACCCCTCCACTTT; CDR3aa: CAWRSPRQGMRDSPLHF; abundance: NA; j_gene: TRBJ1-6; v_gene: TRBV30; d_gene: TRBD1
CDR3nt: TGTGCCAGCAGCTCGACAGGGGGAAGGGAGACCCAGTACTTC; CDR3aa: CASSSTGGRETQYF; abundance: NA; j_gene: TRBJ2-5; v_gene: TRBV5-4; d_gene: TRBD1
CDR3nt: TGTGCCAGCAGTGATGGCTTCTGGCAGGGGGGAAGCTCCTATAATTCACCCCTCCACTTT; CDR3aa: CASSDGFWQGGSSYNSPLHF; abundance: NA; j_gene: TRBJ1-6; v_gene: TRBV2; d_gene: TRBD1
CDR3nt: TGTGCCAGCAGTTCAGGGGACGTTTACGAGCAGTACTTC; CDR3aa: CASSSGDVYEQYF; abundance: NA; j_gene: TRBJ2-7; v_gene: TRBV28; d_gene: NA
CDR3nt: TGTGCCAGCAGCTTGCGGGGAACTGAAGCTTTCTTT; CDR3aa: CASSLRGTEAFF; abundance: NA; j_gene: TRBJ1-1; v_gene: TRBV5-4; d_gene: NA
CDR3nt: TGTGCCAGCAGTGTCGGTAATAGCAATCAGCCCCAGCATTTT; CDR3aa: CASSVGNSNQPQHF; abundance: NA; j_gene: TRBJ1-5; v_gene: TRBV7-2; d_gene: NA
CDR3nt: TGTGCCAGCAGCACGGGACCGATCAAGGGGGGCACAGATACGCAGTATTTT; CDR3aa: CASSTGPIKGGTDTQYF; abundance: NA; j_gene: TRBJ2-3; v_gene: TRBV5-5; d_gene: NA
CDR3nt: TGTGCCAGTAGTATAAACAGGGGCGCAAACACTGAAGCTTTCTTT; CDR3aa: CASSINRGANTEAFF; abundance: few; j_gene: TRBJ1-1; v_gene: TRBV19; d_gene: TRBD1
CDR3nt: TGCGCCAGCAGCTTGAGGACGCGTCAACAGGATGAGCAGTTCTTC; CDR3aa: CASSLRTRQQDEQFF; abundance: NA; j_gene: TRBJ2-1; v_gene: TRBV5-1; d_gene: NA
CDR3nt: TGTGCCAGCAGTCTTAACACAGGCTCCTATAATTCACCCCTCCACTTT; CDR3aa: CASSLNTGSYNSPLHF; abundance: NA; j_gene: TRBJ1-6; v_gene: TRBV13; d_gene: NA
CDR3nt: TGTGCCAGCAGCTTGGCACCTGCGGGTCAGCCCCAGCATTTT; CDR3aa: CASSLAPAGQPQHF; abundance: NA; j_gene: TRBJ1-5; v_gene: TRBV5-6; d_gene: NA
CDR3nt: TGTGCCGGACAGGGGGCGCGAGGCTACACCTTC; CDR3aa: CAGQGARGYTF; abundance: few; j_gene: TRBJ1-2; v_gene: TRBV30; d_gene: TRBD1
CDR3nt: TGTGCCAGCAGCTTGGGGGGCGCTTCGGACGAGCAGTACTTC; CDR3aa: CASSLGGASDEQYF; abundance: NA; j_gene: TRBJ2-7; v_gene: TRBV5-8; d_gene: NA
CDR3nt: TGTGCCTGGAGTCCCCCCCGGGGATTACTTTCTAACTATGGCTACACCTTC; CDR3aa: CAWSPPRGLLSNYGYTF; abundance: NA; j_gene: TRBJ1-2; v_gene: TRBV30; d_gene: NA
CDR3nt: TGTGCCAGCACCGCCGGGACAGGAGAGTACGAGCAGTACTTC; CDR3aa: CASTAGTGEYEQYF; abundance: NA; j_gene: TRBJ2-7; v_gene: TRBV2; d_gene: TRBD1
CDR3nt: TGTGCCAGCAGCCCAAGCACCAGGGTTTGGGGCTACACCTTC; CDR3aa: CASSPSTRVWGYTF; abundance: few; j_gene: TRBJ1-2; v_gene: TRBV3-1/TRBV3-2; d_gene: NA
CDR3nt: TGTGCCAGCAGCTTAGTAGCGGGGGGGAGAACCAACGAGCAGTACTTC; CDR3aa: CASSLVAGGRTNEQYF; abundance: NA; j_gene: TRBJ2-7; v_gene: TRBV7-2; d_gene: TRBD2
CDR3nt: TGTGCCACCAGCAGAGATCCCCCCCGGGGGCGGCTAGCGGCTTACTACAATGAGCAGTTCTTC; CDR3aa: CATSRDPPRGRLAAYYNEQFF; abundance: once; j_gene: TRBJ2-1; v_gene: TRBV15; d_gene: NA
CDR3nt: TGCGCCAGCAGCCAAGTGGACACCGGCGGTGTAGGCTACACCTTC; CDR3aa: CASSQVDTGGVGYTF; abundance: NA; j_gene: TRBJ1-2; v_gene: TRBV4-1; d_gene: NA
CDR3nt: TGTGCCAGCAGCCAACGGTGGCAGGGCAATCAGCCCCAGCATTTT; CDR3aa: CASSQRWQGNQPQHF; abundance: once; j_gene: TRBJ1-5; v_gene: TRBV21-1; d_gene: NA
CDR3nt: TGTGCCAGCAGTTTACAGGGTGGCGGAAACACCATATATTTT; CDR3aa: CASSLQGGGNTIYF; abundance: NA; j_gene: TRBJ1-3; v_gene: TRBV28; d_gene: NA
CDR3nt: TGTGCCAGCAGCCGGGACAGACAGGGCATTTTCTCTGGGGCCAACGTCCTGACTTTC; CDR3aa: CASSRDRQGIFSGANVLTF; abundance: NA; j_gene: TRBJ2-6; v_gene: TRBV7-3; d_gene: TRBD1